This TCR beta chain stems from a study of identical twins. General study results and limits: A lower insertion count was a feature of abundant cord blood beta clonotypes, with no such feature in memory repertoires. Zero-insertion results could be subject to partial confounding by invariant MAIT and iNKT cells.

No donor was unhealthy or non-Caucasian. Template switching (which added a universal primer site) was used, and cDNA carried unique molecular identifiers. TCRdb independently ran MiXCR on the 5' RACE reads; one entry per CDR3 protein. The table has about 240,000 distinct CDR3 sequences, roughly 12% seen once. A remark on this clonotype: What it recognizes is unknown. A read error may explain this, as a much larger clone is one base away.

Per germline, CDR1 SGHTA and CDR2 FQGNSA. This CDR3 is built from 11 residues. Trimming took off 7 bases at V and 9 bases at J, with 12 bases between the two ends. These data also formed part of another study, on yellow fever vaccine responses in identical twins.

Material: memory (CD45RO+) T cells sorted from blood. The chain recombines TRBV7-2 with TRBJ2-5; no clear D gene. The source is a woman under 30 in good health. The CDR3, as DNA: TGTGCCAGCACCCTATTGGAGTCCCAGTACTTC. This sequence encodes CASTLLESQYF.